This T cell receptor beta chain was profiled in a study of pediatric ulcerative colitis. Study-wide findings and caveats: Acute severe colitis showed lower rectal diversity from clonal expansions. This repertoire reflects total lymphocytes rather than subpopulations like regulatory T cells. Blood-rectal clonal overlap within each person was significantly higher in ulcerative colitis patients than controls.

There are 15 residues in the CDR3. Between the trimmed V and J ends, which lost 5 bases and 0 bases, there was a span of 14 bases. Germline CDR1 reads SGHDN; CDR2 reads FVKESK. One to two pinch biopsies were taken from the rectum during colonoscopy. On this clone itself: Antigen unknown.

Libraries were prepared by immunoSEQ multiplex PCR; TCRdb keeps only in-frame clonotypes and omits some of them. The sample records 45,000 to 55,000 clones, 78% being singletons. The rearrangement links TRBV14 to TRBJ2-7, with D possibly matching TRBD1 (5 bases). The TCR originated in a girl aged 10-17 years with moderate ulcerative colitis. Sequencing input: gut tissue. The CDR3 DNA reads as TGTGCCAGCAGCTTTGGGGCCAAAAGCTCCTACGAGCAGTACTTC. Translating it yields CASSFGAKSSYEQYF.